A selection of T cell receptor beta chains follows, all from one sample in a study of memory CD4+ T cells and cytomegalovirus serostatus. This table comes from immunoSEQ multiplex PCR, and its TCRdb copy is limited to in-frame clones, with some not included. The sample carries about 82,000 clones, 65% to 85% recorded once. The sequenced material came from memory CD4+ T cells from blood. These receptors all come from an adult in good health and CMV-seronegative. Each CDR3 is given with its conserved first and last residue. Fields, in order: D gene, V gene, clone size, J gene, CDR3 DNA, CDR3 protein. A D gene is named only where the DNA matches it firmly. The size entry is marked missing in some rows and otherwise reads once, few, many or a size class.

>TRBD1|TRBV5-8|-|TRBJ1-1
TGTGCCAGCAGCGTGGGACAGGGGAGGACTGAAGCTTTCTTT
CASSVGQGRTEAFF
>TRBD1|TRBV5-4|-|TRBJ1-6
TGTGCCAGCAGCCCAAGCCTGACAGGGAGTGTCTCACCCCTCCACTTT
CASSPSLTGSVSPLHF
>-|TRBV13|medium-sized|TRBJ1-1
TGTGCCAGCAGCTTAGTCGGGGGGACTGAAGCTTTCTTT
CASSLVGGTEAFF
>-|TRBV4-2|-|TRBJ1-5
TGTGCCAGCAGCCATGAGAATCAGCCCCAGCATTTT
CASSHENQPQHF
>-|TRBV6-6|-|TRBJ1-4
TGTGCCAGCAGCCCGGGGGAGTCCTTGGAACTGTTTTTT
CASSPGESLELFF
>-|TRBV5-1|-|TRBJ1-4
TGCGCCAGCAGCGAAGGACAGAATGAAAAACTGTTTTTT
CASSEGQNEKLFF
>TRBD1|TRBV6-5|-|TRBJ1-2
TGTGCCAGCAGCGCCAGGGGGTACAACTATGGCTACACCTTC
CASSARGYNYGYTF
>TRBD1|TRBV18|-|TRBJ2-5
TGTGCCAGCTCTCCCGGGACAGGGCAGGAAGAGACCCAGTACTTC
CASSPGTGQEETQYF
>-|TRBV7-9|-|TRBJ1-2
TGTGCCAGCAGCCCTGACAGTTACTGGGATGGCTACACCTTC
CASSPDSYWDGYTF
>-|TRBV11-2|-|TRBJ1-2
TGTGCCAGCAGCATGACCAGTATGGGCGCCACCTATGGCTACACCTTC
CASSMTSMGATYGYTF
>-|TRBV7-8|-|TRBJ2-3
TGTGCCAGCAGCTACCCCCGTGGGGGGGCCAGCACAGATACGCAGTATTTT
CASSYPRGGASTDTQYF
>-|TRBV7-9|-|TRBJ1-2
TGTGCCAGCAGCTTAAACCCACCTGAGGGCTACACCTTC
CASSLNPPEGYTF
>-|TRBV19|-|TRBJ2-7
TGTGCCAGTAGCAGACAGGCGGCCTACGAGCAGTACTTC
CASSRQAAYEQYF
>-|TRBV15|few|TRBJ1-5
TGTGCCACCAGCAACGGACAGAATCAGCCCCAGCATTTT
CATSNGQNQPQHF
>TRBD2|TRBV14|-|TRBJ2-7
TGTGCCAGCAGCCAACTAGCGGGAGTAGGCGAGCAGTACTTC
CASSQLAGVGEQYF
>TRBD1|TRBV27|few|TRBJ1-2
TGTGCCAGCAGTTTATCGGGAGGGACAGCCCAAACTAACTATGGCTACACCTTC
CASSLSGGTAQTNYGYTF
>-|TRBV10-3|-|TRBJ2-7
TGTGCCATCAGTGAAGGATACGAGCAGTACTTC
CAISEGYEQYF
>TRBD2|TRBV5-4|-|TRBJ2-2
TGTGCCAGCAGCTTGTCGAAAGCGGGGGTCATAACCGGGGAGCTGTTTTTT
CASSLSKAGVITGELFF
>-|TRBV7-3|-|TRBJ2-1
TGTGCCAGCAGCTTAAGGGGGGCTACCTACAATGAGCAGTTCTTC
CASSLRGATYNEQFF
>-|TRBV30|-|TRBJ2-7
TGTGCCTGGAGTGTAGTCGTCTACGAGCAGTACTTC
CAWSVVVYEQYF
>-|TRBV10-3|-|TRBJ1-3
TGTGCCATCAGTGAGTCGTCTGCCTCTGGAAACACCATATATTTT
CAISESSASGNTIYF
>-|TRBV4-1|-|TRBJ1-1
TGCGCCAGCAGCCAAGCAAGGCCGGACACTGAAGCTTTCTTT
CASSQARPDTEAFF
>-|TRBV18|-|TRBJ1-4
TGTGCCAGCTCACTCGAGACAGGCGGGCTTAATGAAAAACTGTTTTTT
CASSLETGGLNEKLFF
>TRBD1|TRBV19|-|TRBJ1-1
TGTGCCAGTAGTATAGTCCTGCCTGGGACAGGGAGAACTGAAGCTTTCTTT
CASSIVLPGTGRTEAFF
>-|TRBV30|few|TRBJ1-1
TGTGCCTGGAGTTCATTCGGGGGGTGGGCTTTCTTT
CAWSSFGGWAFF
>-|TRBV7-2|once|TRBJ2-1
TGTGCCAGCAGCCCGGGACTGGCTAACAATGAGCAGTTCTTC
CASSPGLANNEQFF
>-|TRBV7-2|-|TRBJ2-7
TGTGCCAGCAGCTCAGCCTCGGTCGAGCAGTACTTC
CASSSASVEQYF
>-|TRBV6-5|-|TRBJ1-3
TGTGCCAGCAGTTTACAGGGAGGAAACACCATATATTTT
CASSLQGGNTIYF
>-|TRBV7-2|-|TRBJ1-4
TGTGCCAGCAGCTTACAAGGGATTAATGAAAAACTGTTTTTT
CASSLQGINEKLFF
>TRBD1|TRBV9|-|TRBJ2-7
TGTGCCAGCAGCGCAAGGACAGGGGGCTTTTACGAGCAGTACTTC
CASSARTGGFYEQYF
>TRBD1|TRBV12-5|-|TRBJ2-2
TGTGCTAGTGGTTTAACCGGGACAGGGGTCACCGGGGAGCTGTTTTTT
CASGLTGTGVTGELFF
>-|TRBV19|-|TRBJ2-7
TGTGCCAGTGGCCCCCCCCGGGCAACTGACGTTGGGTCCTACGAGCAGTACTTC
CASGPPRATDVGSYEQYF
>-|TRBV19|-|TRBJ1-2
TGTGCCAGTAAACGGGCCAATAGGGGAGATGGCTACACCTTC
CASKRANRGDGYTF
>TRBD1|TRBV30|-|TRBJ1-1
TGTGCCTGGTTCCAACAGGGGGCGGTGAAAGCTTTCTTT
CAWFQQGAVKAFF
>-|TRBV30|-|TRBJ1-2
TGTGCCTGGAGCCCGTTAGGAGTTGCCGTGGGGGGCTACACCTTC
CAWSPLGVAVGGYTF
>TRBD1|TRBV11-2|few|TRBJ1-2
TGTGCCAGCAGCCCCGGACAGGCCTCCTATGGCTACACCTTC
CASSPGQASYGYTF
>-|TRBV6-5|-|TRBJ1-5
TGTGCCAGCAGTTACTTGGCAGGACAGCCCCAGCATTTT
CASSYLAGQPQHF
>-|TRBV4-1|few|TRBJ1-2
TGCGCCAGCAGCCAAGGGCCCACTCGCACCTTC
CASSQGPTRTF
>TRBD1|TRBV19|-|TRBJ1-4
TGTGCCAGTAGTTCCGACAGGGCAACTAATGAAAAACTGTTTTTT
CASSSDRATNEKLFF
>-|TRBV7-9|-|TRBJ1-4
TGTGCCAGCAGCTTAGATGGTCGGGGTAATGAAAAACTGTTTTTT
CASSLDGRGNEKLFF
>-|TRBV14|-|TRBJ2-2
TGTGCCAGCAGCCAAGGGGGGAGCGGGCACCGGGAGCTGTTTTTT
CASSQGGSGHRELFF
>-|TRBV13|-|TRBJ2-7
TGTGCCAGCAGCTTAGGCCCACTTGTCTACGAGCAGTACTTC
CASSLGPLVYEQYF
>-|TRBV7-2|-|TRBJ2-7
TGTGCCAGCAGCTTGATAGGAGAGCAGTACTTC
CASSLIGEQYF